These 22 T cell receptor beta chains were sequenced from one sample in a study of CD8 T cells in Susac syndrome. Random hexamers were used to reverse transcribe an amount of roughly 0.45 to 1 ug RNA. One entry per CDR3 protein, called by TCRdb with MiXCR from the immunoSEQ multiplex PCR reads. The repertoire holds 150,000 to 200,000 distinct CDR3 sequences, approximately 94% seen once, with approximately 0.1% in the top ten. Sequenced sample: CD4+ T cells from PBMCs. The receptors originated from a human donor in good health.

V is TRBV6-6 and J is TRBJ2-1, with D maybe TRBD2 (6 bases). The CDR3 is 16 residues long. Trimming shortened V by 0 bases and J by 0 bases, and 9 bases separated the two germline ends. The germline gives CDR1 MNHNY, CDR2 SVGAGI (reference sequence). The CDR3 loop reads CASSYSTGSSYNEQFF. The CDR3, as DNA: TGTGCCAGCAGTTACTCGACCGGGAGCTCCTACAATGAGCAGTTCTTC.

This sequence joins TRBV9 and TRBJ2-7; D is perhaps TRBD2 (5 bases). Germline lookup yields CDR1 SGDLS and CDR2 YYNGEE. Trimming pared 0 bases from V and 7 bases from J, leaving 11 bases between. This CDR3 region has 13 residues. CDR3 protein: CASSVGGPGEQYF. DNA for the CDR3: TGTGCCAGCAGCGTAGGTGGCCCGGGGGAGCAGTACTTC.

In nucleotides, the CDR3 is TGCAGTGCTAGAGATCCCAGGGAGAACACTGAAGCTTTCTTT. This encodes CSARDPRENTEAFF. This sequence joins TRBV20-1 and TRBJ1-1, with a possible D match to TRBD1 (5 bases). The germline V gene encodes CDR1 DFQATT and CDR2 SNEGSKA (reference sequence). Trimming took 0 bases from V and 1 from J, leaving 9 bases between them. CDR3 length: 14 amino acids.

This sequence joins TRBV11-2 and TRBJ2-7; the match to TRBD2 covers 15 bases. Germline assignment: CDR1 SGHAT and CDR2 FQNNGV. This CDR3 is built from 15 residues. The V segment lost 8 bases and the J segment 6 bases; nucleotides outside the gene matches: 8. DNA for the CDR3: TGTGCCAGCTTGAGGGGACTAGCGGGAGGAACCGAGCAGTACTTC. Its translation is CASLRGLAGGTEQYF.

The V gene is TRBV5-4, the J gene TRBJ2-1; 14 bases match TRBD2. The CDR3 is made up of 15 amino acids. The ends lost 4 bases at V and 10 bases at J; junction bases unmatched: 7. Germline V CDR1 and CDR2: SGHNT, YYREEE (reference sequence). The CDR3 is CASSPGLAGAQEQFF. CDR3 DNA sequence: TGTGCCAGCAGCCCGGGACTAGCGGGAGCACAAGAGCAGTTCTTC.

The chain is built from TRBV18 and TRBJ2-7; D remains ambiguous. The CDR3 contains 17 residues. From germline, CDR1 is KGHSH and CDR2 LQKENI. V gave up 0 bases and J gave up 5 bases, with 20 bases separating them. CDR3 DNA: TGTGCCAGCTCACCACCCGGGTACCGGCCCAGAAGTCACGAGCAGTACTTC. Translating it yields CASSPPGYRPRSHEQYF.

This clonotype was counted a single time. This sequence joins TRBV24-1 and TRBJ2-3, with TRBD2 identical over 8 bases. The CDR3 loop spans 14 amino acids. The germline gives CDR1 KGHDR, CDR2 SFDVKD. Germline trimming cut 3 bases from V and 6 bases from J; bases unmatched to any gene: 4. CDR3 in amino acids: CATSDPGGGDTQYF. The DNA of the CDR3 is TGTGCCACCAGTGATCCTGGCGGGGGGGATACGCAGTATTTT.

This sequence joins TRBV29-1 and TRBJ1-2; TRBD1 agrees at 7 bases. The CDR3 is made up of 12 amino acids. Germline V gives CDR1 SQVTM, CDR2 ANQGSEA. J was trimmed by 3 bases and V by 4 bases; bases with no gene match: 2. The CDR3 protein is CSVGDRDYGYTF. The CDR3 DNA follows: TGCAGCGTTGGTGACAGGGACTATGGCTACACCTTC.

The chain combines TRBV30 with TRBJ2-3, with D perhaps given as TRBD1 or TRBD2 (5 bases each). This CDR3 is 16 amino acids long. V lost 2 bases, J lost 2 bases, and 17 bases lay in between. Per germline, CDR1 GTSNPN and CDR2 SVGIG (reference sequence). The CDR3 loop is CAWSTRGLTLTDTQYF. The CDR3 DNA follows: TGTGCCTGGAGTACTCGGGGCCTCACCCTCACAGATACGCAGTATTTT.

The chain combines TRBV9 with TRBJ1-2; D remains unclear. Between the trimmed V and J ends, which lost 3 bases and 1 base, there was a span of 10 bases. This CDR3 has 14 residues. CDR1 SGDLS and CDR2 YYNGEE come from the germline V gene. CDR3 protein: CASSEGVGNYGYTF. In DNA, the CDR3 is TGTGCCAGCAGCGAGGGCGTGGGTAACTATGGCTACACCTTC.

The chain combines TRBV5-4 with TRBJ2-5; 8 bases align to TRBD2. The CDR3 is 17 residues long. Trimming took 4 bases from V and 3 from J; bases not matched to a gene: 14. Germline CDR1 is SGHNT and CDR2 is YYREEE (reference sequence). The CDR3 sequence: CASSLGATREGKETQYF. In nucleotides, the CDR3 is TGTGCCAGCAGCCTCGGGGCCACACGGGAGGGCAAAGAGACCCAGTACTTC.

The V and J genes are TRBV4-3 and TRBJ1-5; D unresolved. V shed 0 bases and J shed 0 bases, with 21 bases lying between them. Per the germline V gene, CDR1 is LGHNA and CDR2 is YSLEER. The length of the CDR3 is 20 residues. CDR3 sequence reads: CASSQDLVSASLLSNQPQHF. CDR3 nucleotide sequence: TGCGCCAGCAGCCAAGACCTCGTCAGTGCCTCCCTTCTTAGCAATCAGCCCCAGCATTTT.

This clonotype was observed a single time. The chain is built from TRBV15 and TRBJ2-1; D not certain. The germline V and J ends were trimmed by 4 bases and 3 bases, with 13 bases remaining between them. CDR1 is LNHNV, CDR2 YYDKDF, per germline (reference sequence). This CDR3 contains 15 residues. The DNA of the CDR3 is TGTGCCACCAGCAAGCCCCAGGACCGCTACAATGAGCAGTTCTTC. This gives the protein CATSKPQDRYNEQFF.

In its sample, this clonotype was seen once. The V gene is TRBV29-1, the J gene TRBJ2-5, with a possible D match to TRBD1 (5 bases). The CDR3 loop spans 14 amino acids. The V and J ends lost 1 base and 5 bases respectively, with 14 bases between them. Germline assignment: CDR1 SQVTM and CDR2 ANQGSEA. The CDR3 region has the DNA TGCAGCGTTGAAGTGGCAGGGCTGCGGGAGACCCAGTACTTC. Its translation is CSVEVAGLRETQYF.

This chain links TRBV18 with TRBJ2-7; the match to TRBD1 covers 7 bases. Germline V CDR1 and CDR2: KGHSH, LQKENI. Unmatched junction bases numbered 12, after V lost 1 base and J lost 0 bases. This CDR3 region has 18 residues. The CDR3 sequence: CASSPLPRTGTSSYEQYF. In nucleotides, the CDR3 is TGTGCCAGCTCACCACTTCCCCGGACAGGAACGAGCTCCTACGAGCAGTACTTC.

This chain joins TRBV29-1 and TRBJ1-1; no reliable D call. Germline CDR1 and CDR2: SQVTM and ANQGSEA. The CDR3 is 16 amino acids. Trimming shortened V by 0 bases and J by 4 bases, and 18 bases separated the two germline ends. The CDR3 here is CSVEEFQTSVSTEAFF. The DNA of the CDR3 is TGCAGCGTTGAAGAGTTCCAAACTTCCGTAAGCACTGAAGCTTTCTTT.

The gene calls are TRBV3-1 and TRBJ2-5; TRBD1 aligns across 8 bases. There are 14 residues in the CDR3. J was trimmed by 1 base and V by 5 bases; bases with no gene match: 3. Germline values: CDR1 LGHDT, CDR2 YNNKEL (reference sequence). CDR3 in DNA: TGTGCCAGCAGCAATGGACAGGGCCAAGAGACCCAGTACTTC. Translating it yields CASSNGQGQETQYF.

The V and J genes are TRBV20-1 and TRBJ2-7; 9 bases are shared with TRBD1. The CDR3 consists of 14 residues. CDR1 DFQATT and CDR2 SNEGSKA come from the germline V gene (reference sequence). Losses at the gene ends were 4 bases for V and 3 bases for J; bases not matched to a gene: 7. CDR3 region: CSAKIPGQGYEQYF. CDR3 sequence (DNA): TGCAGTGCTAAAATCCCGGGACAGGGCTACGAGCAGTACTTC.

This chain links TRBV11-2 with TRBJ2-7; the D is unclear. The CDR3 length is 11 residues. Per germline, CDR1 SGHAT and CDR2 FQNNGV. With 0 bases removed from V and 7 bases from J, the gap between germline ends came to 4 bases. The CDR3 DNA reads as TGTGCCAGCAGCTTAGATTGGGAGCAGTACTTC. Translation gives CASSLDWEQYF.

The chain is built from TRBV4-3 and TRBJ2-7; D is uncertain. The CDR3 length is 14 residues. V was clipped by 0 bases and J by 1 base, with 7 bases between them. The V gene's germline CDR1 is LGHNA and CDR2 YSLEER. The CDR3 nucleotides are TGCGCCAGCAGCCAAGAGTCCGGATCCTACGAGCAGTACTTC. Its protein product is CASSQESGSYEQYF.

Concerning this clonotype itself: One junction end disagrees with the germline gene, perhaps due to a read error. The chain uses TRBV6-5 and TRBJ2-4; no definite D call. The CDR3 runs to 12 residues. CDR1 is MNHEY and CDR2 is SVGAGI in the germline V gene. CDR3 sequence reads: CASSYAGSAPHF. CDR3 DNA sequence: TGTGCCAGCAGTTACGCTGGATCTGCTCCCCACTTC.

This chain joins TRBV7-2 and TRBJ1-1, with TRBD1 matching 7 bases. With 3 bases clipped from V and 14 bases from J, the junction kept 12 bases outside the gene matches. The length of the CDR3 is 13 residues. CDR1 and CDR2 (germline): SGHTA, FQGNSA. The CDR3 is CASSLDRQDQRFF. In nucleotides, the CDR3 is TGTGCCAGCAGCTTGGACAGGCAGGACCAACGGTTCTTT.